This T cell receptor (beta chain) was sequenced during a study of T-cell reconstitution after alpha-beta-depleted transplantation in children. Germline V gene sequence: CDR1 SGHAT, CDR2 FQNNGV. The CDR3 is 17 amino acids. J gave up 2 bases and V 0 bases, and 3 bases lay outside the gene matches. Notes on the study in general: After transplant, high TCRbeta diversity at day 60 in some patients arose from surviving recipient T cells and thymic progenitors. Two months or so post-transplant, alpha-beta T cells reportedly derived from several hundred expanded graft clones.

Unique molecular identifiers tagged the TCRbeta library. One entry per CDR3 protein results from TCRdb running MiXCR on the PCR reads. The table lists some 830,000 distinct CDR3 sequences, 15% to 20% of them singletons. This clonotype was counted a few times. As yet, its antigen is unknown. This TCR was sampled from a male patient between 10 and 17 years old who had a stem cell transplant for acute lymphoblastic leukemia, so the T cells may come from the graft donor. J is TRBJ2-1 and V is TRBV11-2; TRBD2 aligns across 11 bases. Here the sequenced sample was PBMCs, mostly from graft donor cells, taken 360 days after TCRalphabeta/CD19-depleted stem cell transplant. CDR3 loop: CASSLDIAGGPYNEQFF. The DNA for the CDR3 is TGTGCCAGCAGCTTAGATATAGCGGGAGGGCCCTACAATGAGCAGTTCTTC.